The present T cell receptor beta chain was sequenced within a study of control samples from healthy donors and cancer patients. This CDR3 is built from 15 residues. Germline lookup yields CDR1 SGDLS and CDR2 YYNGEE. The ends were cut back, 4 bases at V and 6 bases at J, with 17 bases in the middle. TCRdb's table, derived via immunoSEQ multiplex PCR, lists solely in-frame clones and lacks some. In the table there are over 150,000 clones, around 91% of which are singletons. This TCR was recovered from a woman in her forties or fifties in good health. Sequenced material: blood. V gene TRBV9 combines with J gene TRBJ2-1; D gene uncertain. CDR3 nucleotides: TGTGCCAGCAGCCCTAGTGTTACCCATTCCAATGAGCAGTTCTTC. It encodes CASSPSVTHSNEQFF.